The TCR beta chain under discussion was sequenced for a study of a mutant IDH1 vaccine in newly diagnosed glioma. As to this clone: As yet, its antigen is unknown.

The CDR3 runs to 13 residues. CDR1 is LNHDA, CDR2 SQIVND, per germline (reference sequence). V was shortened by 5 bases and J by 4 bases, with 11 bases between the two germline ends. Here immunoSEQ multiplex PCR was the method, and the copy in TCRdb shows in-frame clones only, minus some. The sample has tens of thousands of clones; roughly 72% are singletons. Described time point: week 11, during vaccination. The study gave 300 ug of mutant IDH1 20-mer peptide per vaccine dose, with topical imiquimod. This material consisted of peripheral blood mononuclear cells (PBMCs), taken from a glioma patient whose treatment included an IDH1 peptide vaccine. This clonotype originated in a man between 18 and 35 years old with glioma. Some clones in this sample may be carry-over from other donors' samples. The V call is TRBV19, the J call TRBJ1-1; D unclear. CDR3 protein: CASSARTGTEAFF. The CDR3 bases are TGTGCCAGTAGTGCCCGTACGGGCACTGAAGCTTTCTTT.